This T cell receptor (beta chain) was retrieved from a study of shared clonotypes between healthy human individuals. With 0 bases removed from V and 5 bases from J, the gap between germline ends came to 5 bases. CDR1 is SGHDT and CDR2 is YYEEEE in the germline V gene. The CDR3 contains 12 residues. To note about this clone: A much larger clone differs from this one at a single base, so this may be a read error.

DNA at around 190 ng, 25,000 to 35,000 T cell genomes, went into sorted-subset replicate PCRs. Only in-frame clones appear in the TCRdb table, and some are missing; sequencing was by immunoSEQ multiplex PCR. The profile covers 950,000 to 1,100,000 clones, with around 76% appearing a single time and 1.4% taken by the ten largest. The chain has TRBV5-6 and TRBJ2-5, with D unclear. The sample taken for sequencing was memory CD4+ T cells sorted from blood. As for subset: CD45RA-negative fraction. This clonotype was sampled from a man aged 18-30 years in good health. CDR3 residues: CASSLDRETQYF. CDR3 coding DNA: TGTGCCAGCAGCTTGGACCGGGAGACCCAGTACTTC. Full variable domain (rest looked up from reference TRBV5-6 and TRBJ2-5): DAGVTQSPTHLIKTRGQQVTLRCSPKSGHDTVSWYQQALGQGPQFIFQYYEEEERQRGNFPDRFSGHQFPNYSSELNVNALLLGDSALYLCASSLDRETQYFGPGTRLLVL.